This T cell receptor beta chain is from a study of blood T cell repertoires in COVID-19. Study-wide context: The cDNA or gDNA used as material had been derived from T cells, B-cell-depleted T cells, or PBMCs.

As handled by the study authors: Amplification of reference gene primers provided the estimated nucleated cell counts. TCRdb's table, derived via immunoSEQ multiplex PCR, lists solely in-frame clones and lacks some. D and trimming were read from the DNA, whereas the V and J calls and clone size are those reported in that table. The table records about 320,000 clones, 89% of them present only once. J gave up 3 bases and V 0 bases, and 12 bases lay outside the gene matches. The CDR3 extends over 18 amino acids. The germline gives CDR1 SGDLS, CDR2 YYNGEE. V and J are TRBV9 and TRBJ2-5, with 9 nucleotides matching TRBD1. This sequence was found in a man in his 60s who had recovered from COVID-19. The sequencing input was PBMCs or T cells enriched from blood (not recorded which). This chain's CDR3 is CASSVARGQGPSKETQYF. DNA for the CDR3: TGTGCCAGCAGCGTAGCTCGGGGACAGGGCCCTTCGAAAGAGACCCAGTACTTC.